This paragraph reports one T cell receptor (beta chain). Its antigen is unknown. No much larger clonotype is one base removed from it; base qualities were not supplied. The data are from a study of cytomegalovirus exposure and HLA in healthy donors (dated by TCRdb to the late 2010s). Regarding the complete study: According to a later analysis, the approximately 120 validation repertoires were produced on the same platform as the 700 or so repertoires of the first cohort. Along with the approximately 600-subject first cohort, a separate validation cohort of over a hundred different subjects was used. The study combined high-throughput TCR immunosequencing, statistical association of individual TCRs with disease status, and machine learning to predict cytomegalovirus infection status. The study aimed to test whether signatures of past pathogen exposure could be identified by cataloging public T cell receptors. Findings and caveats that apply to the study as a whole: All 130 or so repertoires were used to score co-occurrence in the validation cohort in a later analysis, because that analysis had no HLA typing for the cohort. The classifier was reported to diagnose cytomegalovirus status with high specificity and sensitivity in both the original cohort and the validation cohort. The study gave a list of 150 to 200 TCR beta chains associated with cytomegalovirus. It was suggested by the authors that the approach could potentially be generalized to other disease states and immunological phenotypes. Most TCR sequences were seen in very few donors, while some public TCRs were found in many individuals. In vitro tests confirmed that a few of the cytomegalovirus-associated TCR beta chains recognize cytomegalovirus antigens. In a later analysis, TCRs clustered in the first cohort were found to also tend to co-occur in the 110 or so validation repertoires, with roughly 93% of cluster scores above 0.

Library creation used the immunoSEQ multiplex PCR assay. Per the authors' processing: A statistical classification framework was built for diagnosing cytomegalovirus status from the catalog of TCR beta chain sequences. Not all clones reach the TCRdb copy of this immuneACCESS table, which keeps in-frame sequences only. Checked studies attribute under half of the gap to unresolved V genes and leave the rest unexplained. V, J and clone size are taken as reported in that table, and D and trimming were inferred from the DNA itself. Within this sample are 250,000 or so clones, with around nine tenths of them counted one time only. 2.6% of the sample lies in the top ten. Donors formed part of the validation cohort, which comprised some 120 subjects and was distinct from the first cohort of roughly 600 subjects. From the germline V gene, CDR1 is MDHEN and CDR2 is SYDVKM. The CDR3 goes from the cysteine to the phenylalanine over 14 residues. Just CDR3 DNA is preserved here, 42 bases in frame from base 1. Compared with germline, V lacks 2 bases and J lacks 2 bases; bases without a gene match: 2.

The receptor's source is a man between 18 and 35 years old in good health and CMV-seronegative. Specimen: PBMCs. The chain employs TRBV28 and TRBJ2-7, with 8 bases in between that match TRBD2. The DNA sequence is given as TGTGCCAGCAGTTTAGCGGGGGGCCCCTACGAGCAGTACTTC. This yields the protein CASSLAGGPYEQYF.